The rows below give T cell receptor beta chains drawn from one sample of a study of cytomegalovirus exposure and HLA in healthy donors. Assay used: immunoSEQ multiplex PCR; TCRdb lists only in-frame clones, some missing. This sample has 90,000 to 110,000 clones, with about four fifths found just once. Sequencing used PBMCs. These receptors were collected from a woman aged 25 to 39 in good health and CMV-seronegative. Each CDR3 is given without its conserved first and last residue. The D gene is left open where the match is weak.

d_call: TRBD1
v_call: TRBV7-9
cdr3_length: 14
cdr3_aa: ASSLATGAHQETQY

d_call: .
v_call: TRBV5-1
cdr3_length: 13
cdr3_aa: ASSWTVSLAETQY

d_call: .
v_call: TRBV19
cdr3_length: 16
cdr3_aa: ASSTSGTTPSTTGELF

d_call: TRBD2
v_call: TRBV19
cdr3_length: 14
cdr3_aa: ASSGRTSGFYNEQF

d_call: .
v_call: TRBV6-5
cdr3_length: 11
cdr3_aa: ASSYRQGGEQY

d_call: .
v_call: TRBV11-2
cdr3_length: 14
cdr3_aa: ASSLVLGQRDYGYT

d_call: .
v_call: TRBV7-2
cdr3_length: 13
cdr3_aa: ASSLARANTGELF

d_call: .
v_call: TRBV4-2
cdr3_length: 13
cdr3_aa: ASSFEQGRGNEQF

d_call: .
v_call: TRBV5-4
cdr3_length: 12
cdr3_aa: ASSPGLPSYEQF

d_call: .
v_call: TRBV10-3
cdr3_length: 11
cdr3_aa: AIMGRVDTEAF

d_call: .
v_call: TRBV30
cdr3_length: 11
cdr3_aa: AWIGRSTDTQY

d_call: TRBD2
v_call: TRBV7-3
cdr3_length: 12
cdr3_aa: ASSSGLAVDEQF

d_call: .
v_call: TRBV29-1
cdr3_length: 12
cdr3_aa: SVYRASGANVLT

d_call: TRBD2
v_call: TRBV6-1
cdr3_length: 14
cdr3_aa: ASSDTSGGTYNEQF

d_call: .
v_call: TRBV18
cdr3_length: 14
cdr3_aa: ASSPNWGLMSGELF

d_call: TRBD2
v_call: TRBV5-1
cdr3_length: 15
cdr3_aa: ASSLKAGTSGIHEQF

d_call: .
v_call: TRBV29-1
cdr3_length: 11
cdr3_aa: SVKTGSNEKLF

d_call: .
v_call: TRBV4-3
cdr3_length: 14
cdr3_aa: ASSQGGGLGNTEAF

d_call: TRBD1
v_call: TRBV7-9
cdr3_length: 11
cdr3_aa: ASSSGQVYGYT

d_call: .
v_call: TRBV28
cdr3_length: 13
cdr3_aa: ASSFQGASNTEAF

d_call: .
v_call: TRBV27
cdr3_length: 12
cdr3_aa: ASSRTLAGETQY

d_call: TRBD1
v_call: TRBV19
cdr3_length: 15
cdr3_aa: ASSIDRRQGVYNEQF

d_call: .
v_call: TRBV9
cdr3_length: 12
cdr3_aa: ASSVGQSLYEQY

d_call: TRBD1
v_call: TRBV5-1
cdr3_length: 14
cdr3_aa: ASSPNVGTGAYEQY

d_call: TRBD2
v_call: TRBV30
cdr3_length: 12
cdr3_aa: AWSVGTSGETQY

d_call: .
v_call: TRBV5-6
cdr3_length: 15
cdr3_aa: ASSLALVYIWTGELF

d_call: .
v_call: TRBV27
cdr3_length: 13
cdr3_aa: ASSLSKSEWNEQF

d_call: .
v_call: TRBV5-4
cdr3_length: 14
cdr3_aa: ASSLGGGGPTGELF

d_call: TRBD1
v_call: TRBV6-5
cdr3_length: 13
cdr3_aa: ASSFAGTGNTEAF

d_call: .
v_call: TRBV5-1
cdr3_length: 9
cdr3_aa: ASSLDIEQF

d_call: .
v_call: TRBV11-3
cdr3_length: 13
cdr3_aa: ASSPGVAGGGELF

d_call: TRBD1
v_call: TRBV7-8
cdr3_length: 12
cdr3_aa: ASSWDRELSEAF

d_call: TRBD1
v_call: TRBV11-2
cdr3_length: 14
cdr3_aa: ASSLDPGTVLNEQF

d_call: TRBD2
v_call: TRBV5-6
cdr3_length: 14
cdr3_aa: ASSRGLAVGTDTQY

d_call: TRBD1
v_call: TRBV16
cdr3_length: 12
cdr3_aa: ASSRDSRGIEAF

d_call: TRBD2
v_call: TRBV7-2
cdr3_length: 13
cdr3_aa: ASSLAAGGYNEQF

d_call: .
v_call: TRBV7-9
cdr3_length: 12
cdr3_aa: ASSFRGGNTEAF

d_call: TRBD2
v_call: TRBV5-1
cdr3_length: 14
cdr3_aa: ASSQGTSGGVETQY

d_call: TRBD1
v_call: TRBV7-6
cdr3_length: 12
cdr3_aa: ASSLLPDRAEPL

d_call: TRBD1
v_call: TRBV27
cdr3_length: 14
cdr3_aa: ASRTWTGLHTGELF

d_call: TRBD2
v_call: TRBV7-2
cdr3_length: 15
cdr3_aa: ASSLGTSSGRVYEQY

d_call: .
v_call: TRBV4-1
cdr3_length: 17
cdr3_aa: ASSQVSGGVRPYNSPLH

d_call: TRBD1
v_call: TRBV7-3
cdr3_length: 17
cdr3_aa: ASSLTGTGGTLAKNIQY

d_call: .
v_call: TRBV7-2
cdr3_length: 15
cdr3_aa: ASSSPQLAGHVHEQY